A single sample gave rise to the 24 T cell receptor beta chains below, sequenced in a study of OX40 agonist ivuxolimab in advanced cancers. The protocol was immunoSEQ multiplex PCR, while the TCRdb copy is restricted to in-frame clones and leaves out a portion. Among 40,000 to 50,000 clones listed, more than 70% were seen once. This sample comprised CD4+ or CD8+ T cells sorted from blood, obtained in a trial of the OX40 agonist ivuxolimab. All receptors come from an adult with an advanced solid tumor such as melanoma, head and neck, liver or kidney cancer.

The CDR3 nucleotides read TGTGCCGCCGGGAAGGGCAGCAATCAGCCCCAGCATTTT. Its translation: CAAGKGSNQPQHF. The J gene is TRBJ1-5, the V gene TRBV6-5; D not resolved. The CDR3 runs 13 residues. Germline CDR1 is MNHEY and CDR2 is SVGAGI. With 11 bases removed from V and 1 base from J, the gap between germline ends came to 12 bases.

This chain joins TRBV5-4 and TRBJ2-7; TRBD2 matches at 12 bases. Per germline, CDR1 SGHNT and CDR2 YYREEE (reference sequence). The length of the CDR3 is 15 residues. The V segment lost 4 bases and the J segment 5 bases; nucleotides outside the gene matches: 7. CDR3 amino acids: CASSQQTSGSHEQYF. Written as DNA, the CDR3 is TGTGCCAGCAGCCAGCAGACTAGCGGGAGCCACGAGCAGTACTTC.

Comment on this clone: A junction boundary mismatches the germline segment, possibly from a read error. This chain's CDR3 is CASNYRQDTSPLHF. CDR3 coding DNA: TGTGCCAGCAATTACCGACAGGACACTTCACCCCTCCACTTT. V usage is TRBV6-6 and J usage is TRBJ1-6; D may be TRBD1 (6 bases). Germline values: CDR1 MNHNY, CDR2 SVGAGI (reference sequence). The CDR3 is 14 residues long.

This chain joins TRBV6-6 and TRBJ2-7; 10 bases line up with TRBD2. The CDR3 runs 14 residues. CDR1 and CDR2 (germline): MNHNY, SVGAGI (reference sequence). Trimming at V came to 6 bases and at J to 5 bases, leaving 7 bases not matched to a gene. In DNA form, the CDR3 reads TGTGCCAGCAGGATAGCGGGAGGCCGGGACGAGCAGTACTTC. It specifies CASRIAGGRDEQYF.

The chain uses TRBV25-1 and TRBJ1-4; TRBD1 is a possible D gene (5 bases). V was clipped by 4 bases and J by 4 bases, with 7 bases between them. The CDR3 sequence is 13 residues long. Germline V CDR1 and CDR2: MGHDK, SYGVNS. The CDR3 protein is CASSGGLNEKLFF. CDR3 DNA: TGTGCCAGCAGTGGGGGACTTAATGAAAAACTGTTTTTT.

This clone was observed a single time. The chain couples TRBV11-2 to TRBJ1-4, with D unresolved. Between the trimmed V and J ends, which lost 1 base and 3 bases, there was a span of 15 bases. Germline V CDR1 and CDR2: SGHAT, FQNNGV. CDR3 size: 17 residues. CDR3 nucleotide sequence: TGTGCCAGCAGCTTAGGACGCCAGGCCGCGGCTAATGAAAAACTGTTTTTT. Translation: CASSLGRQAAANEKLFF.

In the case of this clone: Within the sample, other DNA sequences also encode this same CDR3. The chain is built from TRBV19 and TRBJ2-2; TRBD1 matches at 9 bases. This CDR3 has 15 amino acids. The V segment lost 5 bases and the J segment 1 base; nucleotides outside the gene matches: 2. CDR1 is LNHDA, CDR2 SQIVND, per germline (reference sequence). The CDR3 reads CASSWDRVNTGELFF. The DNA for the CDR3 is TGTGCCAGTAGTTGGGACAGGGTGAACACCGGGGAGCTGTTTTTT. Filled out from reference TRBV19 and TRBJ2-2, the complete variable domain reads DGGITQSPKYLFRKEGQNVTLSCEQNLNHDAMYWYRQDPGQGLRLIYYSQIVNDFQKGDIAEGYSVSREKKESFPLTVTSAQKNPTAFYLCASSWDRVNTGELFFGEGSRLTVL.

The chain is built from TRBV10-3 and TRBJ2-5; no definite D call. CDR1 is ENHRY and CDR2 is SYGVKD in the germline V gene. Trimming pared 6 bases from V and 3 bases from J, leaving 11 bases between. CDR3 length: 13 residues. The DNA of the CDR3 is TGTGCCATCAGCACCCTAGTTGAAGAGACCCAGTACTTC. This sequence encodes CAISTLVEETQYF.

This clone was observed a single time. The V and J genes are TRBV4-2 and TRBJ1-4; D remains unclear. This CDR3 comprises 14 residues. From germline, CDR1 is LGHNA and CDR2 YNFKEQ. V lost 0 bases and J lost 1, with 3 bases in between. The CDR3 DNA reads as TGTGCCAGCAGCCAAGAGGGAACTAATGAAAAACTGTTTTTT. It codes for CASSQEGTNEKLFF.

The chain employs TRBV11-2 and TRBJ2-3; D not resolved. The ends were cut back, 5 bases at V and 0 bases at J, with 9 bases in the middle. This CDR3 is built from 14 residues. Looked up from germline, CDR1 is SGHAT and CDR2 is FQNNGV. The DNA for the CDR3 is TGTGCCAGCAGCCGATCTTGGAGCACAGATACGCAGTATTTT. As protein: CASSRSWSTDTQYF. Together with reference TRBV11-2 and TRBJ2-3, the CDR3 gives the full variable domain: EAGVAQSPRYKIIEKRQSVAFWCNPISGHATLYWYQQILGQGPKLLIQFQNNGVVDDSQLPKDRFSAERLKGVDSTLKIQPAKLEDSAVYLCASSRSWSTDTQYFGPGTRLTVL.

Here the CDR3 reads CASSSSYASTDTQYF. DNA of the CDR3: TGTGCCAGCAGCTCCTCTTACGCTAGCACAGATACGCAGTATTTT. The chain joins TRBV7-9 to TRBJ2-3; D unclear. V gave up 4 bases and J gave up 0 bases, with 11 bases separating them. In germline, CDR1 is SEHNR, CDR2 FQNEAQ (reference sequence). This CDR3 has 15 amino acids.

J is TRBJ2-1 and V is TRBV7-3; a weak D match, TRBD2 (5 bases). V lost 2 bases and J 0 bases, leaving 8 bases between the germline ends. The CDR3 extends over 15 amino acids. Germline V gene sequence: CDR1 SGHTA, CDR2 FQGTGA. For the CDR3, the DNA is TGTGCCAGCAGCTTAGCGGGCAACTCCTACAATGAGCAGTTCTTC. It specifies CASSLAGNSYNEQFF. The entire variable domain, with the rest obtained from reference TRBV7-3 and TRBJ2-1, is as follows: GAGVSQTPSNKVTEKGKYVELRCDPISGHTALYWYRQSLGQGPEFLIYFQGTGAADDSGLPNDRFFAVRPEGSVSTLKIQRTERGDSAVYLCASSLAGNSYNEQFFGPGTRLTVL.

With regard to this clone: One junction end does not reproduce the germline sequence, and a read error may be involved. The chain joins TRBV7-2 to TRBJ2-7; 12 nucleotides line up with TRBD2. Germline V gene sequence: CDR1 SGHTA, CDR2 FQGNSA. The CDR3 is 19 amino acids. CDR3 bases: TGTGCCAGCAGCTTAGGGGGACCGGGACTAGCGGGCCTCTCCTACAAGCAGTACTTC. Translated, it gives CASSLGGPGLAGLSYKQYF.

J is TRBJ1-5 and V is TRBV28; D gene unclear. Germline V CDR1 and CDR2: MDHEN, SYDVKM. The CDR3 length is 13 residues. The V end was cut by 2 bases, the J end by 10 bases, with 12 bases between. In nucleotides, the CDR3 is TGTGCCAGCAGTTTACCAACAATCAGCCCCCAGCATTTT. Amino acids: CASSLPTISPQHF.

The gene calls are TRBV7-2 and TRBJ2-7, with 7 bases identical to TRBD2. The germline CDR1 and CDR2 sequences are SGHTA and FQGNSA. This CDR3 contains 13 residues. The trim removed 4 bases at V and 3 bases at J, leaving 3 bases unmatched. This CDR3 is CASSSASGYEQYF. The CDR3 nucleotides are TGTGCCAGCAGCTCGGCTAGCGGCTACGAGCAGTACTTC. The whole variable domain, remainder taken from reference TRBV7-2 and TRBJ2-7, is GAGVSQSPSNKVTEKGKDVELRCDPISGHTALYWYRQSLGQGLEFLIYFQGNSAPDKSGLPSDRFSAERTGGSVSTLTIQRTQQEDSAVYLCASSSASGYEQYFGPGTRLTVT.

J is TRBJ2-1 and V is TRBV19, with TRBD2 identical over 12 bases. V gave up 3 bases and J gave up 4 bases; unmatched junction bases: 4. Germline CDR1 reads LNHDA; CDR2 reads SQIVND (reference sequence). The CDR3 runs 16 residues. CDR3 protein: CASSIFLAGGYNEQFF. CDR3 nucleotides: TGTGCCAGTAGTATCTTCCTAGCGGGAGGGTACAATGAGCAGTTCTTC.

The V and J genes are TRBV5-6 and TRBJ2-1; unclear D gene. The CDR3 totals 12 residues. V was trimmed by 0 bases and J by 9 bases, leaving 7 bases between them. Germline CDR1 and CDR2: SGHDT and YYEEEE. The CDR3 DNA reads TGTGCCAGCAGCTTGGAGGCCTTTGAGCAGTTCTTC. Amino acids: CASSLEAFEQFF. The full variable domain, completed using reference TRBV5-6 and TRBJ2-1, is DAGVTQSPTHLIKTRGQQVTLRCSPKSGHDTVSWYQQALGQGPQFIFQYYEEEERQRGNFPDRFSGHQFPNYSSELNVNALLLGDSALYLCASSLEAFEQFFGPGTRLTVL.

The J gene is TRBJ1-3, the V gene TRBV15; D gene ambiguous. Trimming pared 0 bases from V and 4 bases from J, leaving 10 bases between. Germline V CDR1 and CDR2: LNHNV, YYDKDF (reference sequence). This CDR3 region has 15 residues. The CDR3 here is CATSRDLRLGNTIYF. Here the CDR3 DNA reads TGTGCCACCAGCAGAGATTTGAGGCTGGGAAACACCATATATTTT.

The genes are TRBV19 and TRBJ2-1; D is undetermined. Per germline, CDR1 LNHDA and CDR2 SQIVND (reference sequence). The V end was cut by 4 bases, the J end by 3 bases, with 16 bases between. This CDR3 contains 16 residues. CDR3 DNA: TGTGCCAGTAGTAGAAACCCCGGGTCCGACTACAATGAGCAGTTCTTC. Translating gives CASSRNPGSDYNEQFF.

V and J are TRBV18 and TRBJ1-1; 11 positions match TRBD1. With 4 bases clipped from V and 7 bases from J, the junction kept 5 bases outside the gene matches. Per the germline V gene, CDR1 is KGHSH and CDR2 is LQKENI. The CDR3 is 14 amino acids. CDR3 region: CASSLGTGGDEAFF. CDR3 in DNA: TGTGCCAGCTCACTCGGGACAGGGGGGGATGAAGCTTTCTTT.

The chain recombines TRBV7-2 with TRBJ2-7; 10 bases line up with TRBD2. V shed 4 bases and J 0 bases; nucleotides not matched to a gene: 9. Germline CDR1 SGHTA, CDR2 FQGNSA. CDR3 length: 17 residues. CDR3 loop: CASSWELAGFTSYEQYF. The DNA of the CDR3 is TGTGCCAGCAGCTGGGAACTAGCGGGGTTCACCTCCTACGAGCAGTACTTC.

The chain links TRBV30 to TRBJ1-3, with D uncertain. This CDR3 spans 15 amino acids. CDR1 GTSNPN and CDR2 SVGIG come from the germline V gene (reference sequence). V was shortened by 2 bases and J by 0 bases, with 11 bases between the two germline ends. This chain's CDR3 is CAWSISASSGNTIYF. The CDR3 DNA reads TGTGCCTGGAGTATCAGCGCTAGCTCTGGAAACACCATATATTTT.

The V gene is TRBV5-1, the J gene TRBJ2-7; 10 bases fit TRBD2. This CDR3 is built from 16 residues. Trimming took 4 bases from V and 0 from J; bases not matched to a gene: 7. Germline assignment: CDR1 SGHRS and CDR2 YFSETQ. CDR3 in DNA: TGCGCCAGCAGCCCGGCCTGGACTAGCGGCTCCTACGAGCAGTACTTC. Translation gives CASSPAWTSGSYEQYF.

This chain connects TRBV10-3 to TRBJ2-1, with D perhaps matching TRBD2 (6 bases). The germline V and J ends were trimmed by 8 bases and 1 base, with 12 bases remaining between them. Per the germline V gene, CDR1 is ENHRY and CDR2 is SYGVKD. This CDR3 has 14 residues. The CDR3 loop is CAIGGMGSYNEQFF. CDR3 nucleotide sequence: TGTGCCATCGGCGGGATGGGGTCCTACAATGAGCAGTTCTTC.